The clone carrying this TCR beta chain was picked up a small number of times. The antigen remains unidentified. The data originate from a study of T cell repertoires in cytomegalovirus infection. Study at large: CMV epitopes used comprised recently identified HLA-C-restricted ones and well-studied HLA-B-restricted ones. CMV infection plus the matching HLA type was flagged by public TCR beta signatures.

The CDR3 runs 13 residues. Trimming cost V 2 bases and J 10 bases; bases outside gene matches: 4. General observations from the study: The ex vivo response showed dominance by HLA-C-restricted CMV-specific TCR beta clonotypes.

Each CDR3 protein is one row after TCRdb ran MiXCR on the reads. Here the sample spans under 200,000 distinct CDR3 sequences, about 22% being singletons. The sequencing used CD8+ T cells from cultured PBMCs, collected from culture after CMV antigen stimulation. This receptor was identified in a human donor in good health (CMV status not recorded). Some clones in this sample may be carry-over from other donors' samples. The rearrangement joins TRBV12-3 or TRBV12-4 to TRBJ2-1, with TRBD1 matching over 8 bases. The CDR3 DNA sequence: TGTGCCAGCAGTTTACAGGGGGCAGGGGAGCAGTTCTTC. This translates into CASSLQGAGEQFF.